This T cell receptor beta chain is drawn from a study of T cell changes during pregnancy in multiple sclerosis. This clone was seen once. The length of the CDR3 is 18 residues. Germline lookup yields CDR1 SGHNT and CDR2 YENEEA. Trimming at V came to 0 bases and at J to 1 base, leaving 6 bases not matched to a gene. Sequencing was performed with immunoSEQ multiplex PCR; in TCRdb, only in-frame clones are kept and a portion is missing. This table holds 40,000 or so clones, under 95% found once. The sequence was collected from a female donor in good health, enrolled as a control in a pregnancy study. The sample was peripheral blood, taken in the third trimester of pregnancy. This chain uses TRBV11-3 with TRBJ2-1, with 10 bases identical to TRBD2. The CDR3 nucleotides read TGTGCCAGCAGCTTAGATCAGGTAGCGGGGGGTTCCTACAATGAGCAGTTCTTC. This sequence encodes CASSLDQVAGGSYNEQFF.